The present TCR beta chain was sequenced within a study of T cells in Graves' hyperthyroidism and ophthalmopathy. Study-level information: The blood sample was taken at first diagnosis, before treatment began.

The study defined stable Graves' hyperthyroidism as no ophthalmopathy progression within 18 months. Those with hyperthyroidism were 18 to 65 years old, newly diagnosed, and ill for under 2 months. The diagnostic basis comprised clinical symptoms, serum thyroxine and TRAb, thyroid ultrasound and orbital computed tomography. The germline CDR1 and CDR2 sequences are SGHRS and YFSETQ. Trimming took 4 bases from V and 0 from J, leaving 11 bases between them. The CDR3 runs to 14 residues. This clonotype occurred many times. Amplification of TCR beta CDR3 regions used RNA as the template. A first-round RT-PCR of the TCR CDR3 used the HTBI primer set. Each CDR3 protein gets one entry after TCRdb re-called the multiplex PCR reads with MiXCR. This sample has under 400,000 distinct CDR3 sequences, with over 11% found just once.

The specimen was blood. V gene TRBV5-1 combines with J gene TRBJ2-7; D unresolved. The receptor was isolated from a woman aged 60-70 years with Graves' hyperthyroidism. In DNA form, the CDR3 reads TGCGCCAGCAGCCAACAGACACGCTCCTACGAGCAGTACTTC. Amino acids: CASSQQTRSYEQYF.